This T cell receptor beta chain was captured by sequencing in a study of blood T cell repertoires in COVID-19. Turning to the study itself: Material from acute and convalescent COVID-19 was sourced from the United States, Italy and Spain.

In the original processing: Reference gene primer amplification in the assay estimated nucleated cell counts. Using immunoSEQ multiplex PCR, the repertoire was profiled, and TCRdb retains in-frame clones only, with some absent. That table supplies the V and J calls and clone size; D and trimming were determined from the DNA. The sample holds approximately 300,000 clones, approximately 90% seen once. The source is a man aged 18 to 30 with active or convalescent COVID-19. The sequenced sample was peripheral blood.

CDR3 sequence (DNA): TGTGCCAGCAGTGAAAGGGGGCGCTTTAATTCACCCCTCCACTTT. Its protein product is CASSERGRFNSPLHF. The chain has TRBV2 and TRBJ1-6; 7 bases match TRBD1. CDR3 size: 15 residues. J was trimmed by 6 bases and V by 2 bases; bases with no gene match: 4. Germline assignment: CDR1 SNHLY and CDR2 FYNNEI. Variable domain in full (rest from reference TRBV2 and TRBJ1-6): EPEVTQTPSHQVTQMGQEVILRCVPISNHLYFYWYRQILGQKVEFLVSFYNNEISEKSEIFDDQFSVERPDGSNFTLKIRSTKLEDSAMYFCASSERGRFNSPLHFGNGTRLTVT.